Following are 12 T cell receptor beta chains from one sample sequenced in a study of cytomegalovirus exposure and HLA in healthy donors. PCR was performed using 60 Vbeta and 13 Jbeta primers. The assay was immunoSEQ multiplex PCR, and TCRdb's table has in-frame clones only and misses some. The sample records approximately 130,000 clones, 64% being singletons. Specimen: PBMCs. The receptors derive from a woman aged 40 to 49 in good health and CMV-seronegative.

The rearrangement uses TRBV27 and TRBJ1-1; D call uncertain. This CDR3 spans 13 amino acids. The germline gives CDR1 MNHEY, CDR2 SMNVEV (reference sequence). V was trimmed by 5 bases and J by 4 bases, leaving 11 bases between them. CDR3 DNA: TGTGCCAGCAGTGAGTTGGGAGGCACTGAAGCTTTCTTT. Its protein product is CASSELGGTEAFF.

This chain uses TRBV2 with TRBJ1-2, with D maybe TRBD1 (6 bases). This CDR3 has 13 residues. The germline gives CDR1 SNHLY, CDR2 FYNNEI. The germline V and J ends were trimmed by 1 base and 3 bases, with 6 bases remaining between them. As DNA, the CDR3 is TGTGCCAGCAGTGAAGGACAGGACTATGGCTACACCTTC. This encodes CASSEGQDYGYTF.

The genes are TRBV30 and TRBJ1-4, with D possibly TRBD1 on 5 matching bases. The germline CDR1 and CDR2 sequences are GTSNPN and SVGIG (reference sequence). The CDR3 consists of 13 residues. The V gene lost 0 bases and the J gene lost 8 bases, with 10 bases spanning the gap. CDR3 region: CAWSVPRGEKLFF. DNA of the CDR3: TGTGCCTGGAGTGTACCTAGGGGCGAAAAACTGTTTTTT.

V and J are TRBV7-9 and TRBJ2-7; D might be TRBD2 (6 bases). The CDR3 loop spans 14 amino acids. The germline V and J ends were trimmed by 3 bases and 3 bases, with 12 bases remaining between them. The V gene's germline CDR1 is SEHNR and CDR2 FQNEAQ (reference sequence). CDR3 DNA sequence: TGTGCCAGCAGCTTGAGCGGGCAGCTCTACGAGCAGTACTTC. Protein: CASSLSGQLYEQYF.

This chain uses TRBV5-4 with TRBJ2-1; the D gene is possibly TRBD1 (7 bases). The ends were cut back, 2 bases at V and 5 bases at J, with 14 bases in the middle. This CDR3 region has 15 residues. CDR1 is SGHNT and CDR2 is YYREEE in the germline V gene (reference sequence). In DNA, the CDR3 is TGTGCCAGCAGCTTCAGGAGGGGGCAGAACAATGAGCAGTTCTTC. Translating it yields CASSFRRGQNNEQFF. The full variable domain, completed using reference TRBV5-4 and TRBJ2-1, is ETGVTQSPTHLIKTRGQQVTLRCSSQSGHNTVSWYQQALGQGPQFIFQYYREEENGRGNFPPRFSGLQFPNYSSELNVNALELDDSALYLCASSFRRGQNNEQFFGPGTRLTVL.

This CDR3 is CASSQSDRDPYGYTF. DNA of the CDR3: TGTGCCAGCAGCCAATCAGACAGGGATCCCTATGGCTACACCTTC. The J gene is TRBJ1-2, the V gene TRBV16; 7 bases line up with TRBD1. The ends lost 0 bases at V and 4 bases at J; junction bases unmatched: 5. The germline V gene encodes CDR1 KGHSY and CDR2 FQNENV. The CDR3 is 15 amino acids.

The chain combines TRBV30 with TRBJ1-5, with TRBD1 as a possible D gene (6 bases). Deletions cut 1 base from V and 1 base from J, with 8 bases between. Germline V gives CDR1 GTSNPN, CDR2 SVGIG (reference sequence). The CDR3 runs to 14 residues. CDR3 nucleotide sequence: TGTGCCTGGAGTGCCGGACAGAGCAATCAGCCCCAGCATTTT. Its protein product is CAWSAGQSNQPQHF.

CDR3 sequence (DNA): TGTGCCAGCAGCCCATTGGGGGCCGCGGGTGTTCGTGAAGCTTTCTTT. Its protein product is CASSPLGAAGVREAFF. This sequence joins TRBV9 and TRBJ1-1; tentative D call: TRBD1 (6 bases). The CDR3 is 16 residues long. V was shortened by 4 bases and J by 7 bases, with 23 bases between the two germline ends. From germline, CDR1 is SGDLS and CDR2 YYNGEE. Variable domain in full (rest from reference TRBV9 and TRBJ1-1): DSGVTQTPKHLITATGQRVTLRCSPRSGDLSVYWYQQSLDQGLQFLIQYYNGEERAKGNILERFSAQQFPDLHSELNLSSLELGDSALYFCASSPLGAAGVREAFFGQGTRLTVV.

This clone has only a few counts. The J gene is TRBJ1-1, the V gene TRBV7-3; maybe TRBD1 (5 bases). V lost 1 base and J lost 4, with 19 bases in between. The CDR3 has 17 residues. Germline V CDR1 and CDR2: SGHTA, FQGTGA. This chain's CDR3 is CASSLKIPGWGVTEAFF. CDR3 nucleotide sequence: TGTGCCAGCAGCTTAAAGATACCCGGTTGGGGGGTCACTGAAGCTTTCTTT.

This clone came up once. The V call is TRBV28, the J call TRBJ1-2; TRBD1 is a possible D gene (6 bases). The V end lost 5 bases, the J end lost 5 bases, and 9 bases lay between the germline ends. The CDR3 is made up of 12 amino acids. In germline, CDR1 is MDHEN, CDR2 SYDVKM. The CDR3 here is CASSTTGYGYTF. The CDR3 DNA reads TGTGCCAGCAGTACCACAGGGTATGGCTACACCTTC.

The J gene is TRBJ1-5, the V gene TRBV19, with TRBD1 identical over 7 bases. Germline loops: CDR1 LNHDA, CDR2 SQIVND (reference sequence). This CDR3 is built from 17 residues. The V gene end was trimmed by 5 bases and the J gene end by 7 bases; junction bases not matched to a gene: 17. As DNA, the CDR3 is TGTGCCAGTAGTTCTTCCGGGACCCTTTCAGGGGGACAGCCCCAGCATTTT. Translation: CASSSSGTLSGGQPQHF.

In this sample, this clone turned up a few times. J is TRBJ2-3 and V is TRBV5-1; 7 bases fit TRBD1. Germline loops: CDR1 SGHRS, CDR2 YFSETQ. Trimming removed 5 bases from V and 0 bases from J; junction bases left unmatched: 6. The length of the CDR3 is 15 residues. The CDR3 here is CASSSTGSSTDTQYF. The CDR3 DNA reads TGCGCCAGCAGTTCGACAGGGTCTAGCACAGATACGCAGTATTTT.